Listed below are T cell receptor beta chains from one sample, sequenced in a study of metastatic and nonmetastatic thyroid tumors. MiXCR was used by TCRdb to re-call the PCR reads. The sample carries around 6,100 clones, approximately 30% recorded once. The sample was adjacent normal tissue. The receptors originated from a female donor with papillary thyroid cancer or a benign thyroid nodule (not recorded which). Some clones in this sample may be carry-over from other donors' samples. The CDR3 runs from the conserved cysteine through the conserved F or W. A D gene is named only where the DNA matches it firmly. Expanded clones are given a class, and other clones once, few, many or no size at all.

abundance	j_gene	v_gene	d_gene	CDR3aa	CDR3nt
.	TRBJ2-7	TRBV7-9	.	CASSLGQKVLYEQYF	TGTGCCAGCAGCTTAGGACAGAAAGTCCTCTACGAGCAGTACTTC
few	TRBJ1-1	TRBV12-3/TRBV12-4	TRBD1	CASSPGTGGMNTEAFF	TGTGCCAGCAGTCCAGGGACAGGAGGGATGAACACTGAAGCTTTCTTT
many	TRBJ1-5	TRBV12-3/TRBV12-4	.	CASSIEGNQPQHF	TGTGCCAGCAGCATAGAGGGCAATCAGCCCCAGCATTTT
.	TRBJ2-1	TRBV12-3/TRBV12-4	TRBD2	CASSPRLAGGPMNEQFF	TGTGCCAGCAGTCCACGACTAGCGGGGGGGCCTATGAATGAGCAGTTCTTC
.	TRBJ1-2	TRBV6-1	.	CASREDGYTF	TGTGCCAGCAGGGAAGATGGCTACACCTTC
.	TRBJ2-1	TRBV20-1	.	CSAHSAAGSYNEQFF	TGCAGTGCGCATTCGGCCGCGGGAAGCTACAATGAGCAGTTCTTC
.	TRBJ2-5	TRBV7-7	.	CASSPRGNTQETQYF	TGTGCTAGCAGCCCTAGAGGGAATACCCAAGAGACCCAGTACTTC
few	TRBJ2-1	TRBV2	.	CASSSEVEQFF	TGTGCCAGCAGCTCGGAAGTTGAGCAGTTCTTC
medium-sized	TRBJ2-6	TRBV30	.	CAWRKTGPGANVLTF	TGTGCCTGGAGAAAGACGGGGCCTGGGGCCAACGTCCTGACTTTC
few	TRBJ1-6	TRBV5-1	.	CASSLGVGTNSPLHF	TGCGCCAGCAGCTTGGGGGTGGGCACTAATTCACCCCTCCACTTT
few	TRBJ2-7	TRBV19	.	CASRWSPSSNEQYF	TGTGCCAGTAGATGGTCCCCTAGTTCCAACGAGCAGTACTTC
.	TRBJ2-7	TRBV20-1	TRBD1	CSARTGGVSYEQYF	TGCAGTGCTAGAACAGGGGGCGTTTCCTACGAGCAGTACTTC
.	TRBJ2-7	TRBV2	.	CASSEGGANYEQYF	TGTGCCAGCAGTGAAGGCGGGGCCAATTACGAGCAGTACTTC
few	TRBJ2-1	TRBV6-1	.	CASSEVGGGNEQFF	TGTGCCAGCAGTGAAGTCGGTGGGGGGAATGAGCAGTTCTTC
.	TRBJ1-2	TRBV10-3	.	CAISEDLNYGYTF	TGTGCCATCAGTGAGGACCTTAACTATGGCTACACCTTC
.	TRBJ2-3	TRBV6-2/TRBV6-3	TRBD2	CASSSQIIAGVDTQYF	TGTGCCAGCAGTTCCCAAATCATAGCGGGAGTAGATACGCAGTATTTT